Listed below are T cell receptor beta chains from one sample, sequenced in a study of T-cell reconstitution after alpha-beta-depleted transplantation in children. TCRdb used MiXCR to reprocess the PCR reads, holding one entry per CDR3 protein. Of about 540,000 distinct CDR3 sequences listed, about a sixth are singletons. The source material was PBMCs from the stem cell graft donor, sampled from the stem cell graft. Source of these receptors: a human donor who donated a stem cell graft to a child with acute lymphoblastic leukemia. The CDR3 runs from the conserved cysteine through the conserved F or W. The D gene is left open where the match is weak. Some rows mark clone size as missing; the rest say once, few, many or name a class of expanded clone.

v_gene	j_gene	abundance	d_gene	CDR3nt	CDR3aa
TRBV12-3/TRBV12-4	TRBJ1-2	-	-	TGTGCCAGCAGCCCAGCCCGGGACCTTCAAAACTATGGCTACACCTTC	CASSPARDLQNYGYTF
TRBV29-1	TRBJ2-5	-	-	TGCAGCTCAGCGGAGATCCGGAAAACCCAGTACTTC	CSSAEIRKTQYF
TRBV7-9	TRBJ2-1	-	-	TGTGCCAGCAGCTTAGCACTAGGGTCCTACAATGAGCAGTTCTTC	CASSLALGSYNEQFF
TRBV15	TRBJ2-1	-	TRBD2	TGTGCCACCTTAGGGCTCGGACTAGCGGGGTCCTACAATGAGCAGTTCTTC	CATLGLGLAGSYNEQFF
TRBV5-5	TRBJ2-2	-	-	TGTGCCAGCAGCTCGGAAGGAGGGTACACCGGGGAGCTGTTTTTT	CASSSEGGYTGELFF
TRBV12-3/TRBV12-4	TRBJ2-1	-	-	TGTGCCAGCAGCCCGGGGGGCAGAGAACGGTTCTTC	CASSPGGRERFF
TRBV24-1	TRBJ1-1	few	TRBD1	TGTGCCACCAGTGATTTACAGGGGGCGAGTCACACTGAAGCTTTCTTT	CATSDLQGASHTEAFF
TRBV7-9	TRBJ1-4	few	TRBD1	TGTGCCAGCAGCTTAGCTCGCCGACAGGGTGGTTTT	CASSLARRQGGF
TRBV5-6	TRBJ2-1	few	TRBD2	TGTGCCAGCAGCCTATGGTGGCATAGCGGGAGCGGAGTCGCCAATGAGCAGTTCTTC	CASSLWWHSGSGVANEQFF
TRBV29-1	TRBJ2-7	few	-	TGCAGCGTTCGGGGTTCCTACGAGCAGTACTTC	CSVRGSYEQYF
TRBV29-1	TRBJ2-3	few	-	TGCAGCACGGGCAGGACAGATACGCAGTATTTT	CSTGRTDTQYF
TRBV2	TRBJ2-7	few	TRBD1	TGTGCCAGCAGGGAGGGACAGGGGTCCTACGAGCAGTACTTC	CASREGQGSYEQYF
TRBV5-5	TRBJ2-6	-	-	TGTGCCAGCAGCTTATCCCGGAGCTCTGGGGCCAACGTCCTGACTTTC	CASSLSRSSGANVLTF
TRBV25-1	TRBJ2-7	-	-	TGTGCCAGCAGCCATCCCGGACAGTACCCCTTGGGGCAGTACTTC	CASSHPGQYPLGQYF
TRBV7-9	TRBJ2-7	many	TRBD1	TGTGCCAGCAGTTCCCGGGACAGGGCCTACGAGCAGTACTTC	CASSSRDRAYEQYF
TRBV3-1	TRBJ2-1	few	TRBD1	TGTGCCAGCAGCTCCAGGGGGCTCTCGGGCGATGAGCAGTTCTTC	CASSSRGLSGDEQFF
TRBV5-1	TRBJ1-5	-	-	TGCGCCAGCAGCTCCCTGACGGGCGAAAGCGGGTATCAGCCCCAGCATTTT	CASSSLTGESGYQPQHF
TRBV6-1	TRBJ2-3	-	-	TGTGCCAGCAGTGACCCTTCGGTTTACGGAACAGATACGCAGTATTTT	CASSDPSVYGTDTQYF
TRBV5-1	TRBJ2-7	few	TRBD2	TGCGCCAGCAGCTCTGCCGGGACTACCTTCGGCGAGCAGTACTTC	CASSSAGTTFGEQYF
TRBV27	TRBJ2-3	few	TRBD1	TGTGCCAGCAGATCCGGACAGGGCCCAGATACGCAGTATTTT	CASRSGQGPDTQYF
TRBV15	TRBJ1-5	-	TRBD1	TGTGCCACCAGCAGAGGCCCCGACAGGGCCGATCAGCCCCAGCATTTT	CATSRGPDRADQPQHF
TRBV29-1	TRBJ2-2	few	-	TGCAGCGTTGCGGGGCAGAGAAACGGGGAGCTGTTTTTT	CSVAGQRNGELFF
TRBV7-6	TRBJ2-2	-	TRBD2	TGTGCCAGCAGACGGGAGGGAGCTAACACCGGGGAGCTGTTTTTT	CASRREGANTGELFF
TRBV29-1	TRBJ1-3	-	-	TGCAGCGCCGTGGACGGTAACTCTGGAAACACCATATATTTT	CSAVDGNSGNTIYF
TRBV2	TRBJ2-7	few	-	TGTGCCAGCGCGGAACCTATTTCCTACGAGCAGTACTTC	CASAEPISYEQYF
TRBV20-1	TRBJ2-3	-	TRBD2	TGCAGTGCGGTTAGGACTAGCGGTTCAGATACGCAGTATTTT	CSAVRTSGSDTQYF
TRBV7-9	TRBJ2-4	few	TRBD2	TGTGCCAGCAGCTTTGCTAGCGGGGCTAAAAACATTCAGTACTTC	CASSFASGAKNIQYF
TRBV7-7	TRBJ2-5	-	TRBD2	TGTGCCAGCAGCGCCTCTAGCGGGAGAGTTTGGGAGACCCAGTACTTC	CASSASSGRVWETQYF
TRBV7-3	TRBJ2-7	few	-	TGTGCCAGCAGCTTAGATGGCGGCCTGAGGAACGAGCAGTACTTC	CASSLDGGLRNEQYF
TRBV7-8	TRBJ2-7	few	-	TGTGCCAGCAGCTTGTACGGGGCGTGGGAGCAGTACTTC	CASSLYGAWEQYF
TRBV15	TRBJ1-1	-	-	TGTGCCACCAGCAGAGCCGCAGGGAACACTGAAGCTTTCTTT	CATSRAAGNTEAFF
TRBV5-1	TRBJ2-3	many	-	TGCGCCAGCAGTCCCCCTGTCTCAGCAAATACAGATACGCAGTATTTT	CASSPPVSANTDTQYF
TRBV5-1	TRBJ2-1	-	-	TGCGCCAGCAGCTTGGAACAGCGCAGCTCCTACAATGAGCAGTTCTTC	CASSLEQRSSYNEQFF
TRBV19	TRBJ2-2	few	TRBD2	TGTGCCAGTACCTCAAGGACTAGCGGGAGAGGCACCGGGGAGCTGTTTTTT	CASTSRTSGRGTGELFF
TRBV2	TRBJ2-7	-	TRBD1	TGTGCCAGCAGTGCGCAGGGACAGCTAGCCTACGAGCAGTACTTC	CASSAQGQLAYEQYF
TRBV5-1	TRBJ2-3	few	TRBD2	TGCGCCAGCAGCTTTAGGCTAGCGGGCGAAGATACGCAGTATTTT	CASSFRLAGEDTQYF